The 23 T cell receptor beta chains in this list originate from one sample, sequenced in a study of T cells in Graves' hyperthyroidism and ophthalmopathy. TCR beta CDR3 region amplification was performed from RNA transcripts. HTBI primers were the set used in a first-round RT-PCR of the TCR CDR3. TCRdb re-analysed the multiplex PCR reads in MiXCR, keeping a single row per CDR3 protein. The sample consists of approximately 700,000 distinct CDR3 sequences, roughly 15% of them appearing once. The sequenced sample consisted of blood. Every receptor here comes from a man aged 18 to 30 with Graves' hyperthyroidism.

The chain is built from TRBV5-1 and TRBJ1-4, with 7 positions matching TRBD1. With 4 bases clipped from V and 4 bases from J, the junction kept 7 bases outside the gene matches. CDR1 and CDR2 (germline): SGHRS, YFSETQ. The CDR3 has 15 amino acids. The chain's CDR3 is CASSVQGIFNEKLFF. The CDR3 DNA follows: TGCGCCAGCAGCGTACAGGGGATCTTTAATGAAAAACTGTTTTTT.

In this sample, this clonotype turned up a few times. The V gene is TRBV7-9, the J gene TRBJ2-1, with 8 bases matching TRBD1. The CDR3 has 11 residues. Per the germline V gene, CDR1 is SEHNR and CDR2 is FQNEAQ (reference sequence). The CDR3 region has the DNA TGTGCGTCCAGGGGGCCCGGGGAGCAGTTCTTC. Translated, it gives CASRGPGEQFF.

This clonotype showed up just a few times. This chain uses TRBV28 with TRBJ2-5; possible D gene TRBD2, 6 bases. The CDR3 is made up of 15 amino acids. V was clipped by 2 bases and J by 7 bases, with 17 bases between them. The germline V gene has CDR1 MDHEN and CDR2 SYDVKM. CDR3 loop: CASSLGFTARGTQYF. The CDR3 nucleotides are TGTGCCAGCAGTTTAGGGTTCACGGCGCGGGGGACCCAGTACTTC.

The chain couples TRBV19 to TRBJ1-1; unclear D gene. With 3 bases removed from V and 1 base from J, the gap between germline ends came to 9 bases. CDR1 LNHDA and CDR2 SQIVND come from the germline V gene (reference sequence). This CDR3 has 14 amino acids. The CDR3 region is CASSIGLTNTEAFF. The CDR3 DNA reads TGTGCCAGTAGTATCGGACTGACGAACACTGAAGCTTTCTTT.

The chain carries TRBV27 and TRBJ2-5, with D tentatively TRBD2 (5 bases). The CDR3 is 14 amino acids. The germline V gene encodes CDR1 MNHEY and CDR2 SMNVEV (reference sequence). V dropped 6 bases and J dropped 2 bases, with 13 bases sitting between them. DNA for the CDR3: TGTGCCAGCAGGGGAGCAGGCCCTCAAGAGACCCAGTACTTC. It encodes CASRGAGPQETQYF.

The chain has TRBV4-1 and TRBJ2-4; TRBD2 matches 9 bases. Trimming removed 2 bases from V and 0 bases from J; junction bases left unmatched: 5. Germline V gene sequence: CDR1 MGHRA, CDR2 YSYEKL. The CDR3 contains 17 residues. In DNA, the CDR3 is TGCGCCAGCAGCCAACACGGCGGGAGGGAAGCCAAAAACATTCAGTACTTC. This translates into CASSQHGGREAKNIQYF.

This clonotype was seen repeatedly, ten times or more. This rearrangement joins TRBV3-1 to TRBJ2-1; TRBD2 matches at 10 bases. J was trimmed by 0 bases and V by 4 bases; bases with no gene match: 9. In germline, CDR1 is LGHDT, CDR2 YNNKEL (reference sequence). This CDR3 is built from 18 residues. CDR3 in DNA: TGTGCCAGCAGCCCGCCGGGACTAGCGCCTAGCTCCTACAATGAGCAGTTCTTC. It is translated as CASSPPGLAPSSYNEQFF.

This clonotype has a count of ten or more. CDR3 nucleotides: TGCAGTGCGGACGGCGGGATCAGCAACGAGCAGTACTTC. Protein: CSADGGISNEQYF. The genes are TRBV20-1 and TRBJ2-7, with a possible D match to TRBD2 (6 bases). Trimming pared 6 bases from V and 5 bases from J, leaving 17 bases between. The CDR3 consists of 13 residues. CDR1 and CDR2 (germline): DFQATT, SNEGSKA (reference sequence).

This clonotype was observed a handful of times. The chain carries TRBV7-3 and TRBJ2-7, with 10 bases identical to TRBD1. CDR3 length: 16 residues. J gave up 3 bases and V 5 bases, and 10 bases lay outside the gene matches. Germline CDR1 SGHTA, CDR2 FQGTGA. DNA for the CDR3: TGTGCCAGCAGCCCCCTCGGGGGACAGGGGATCTACGAGCAGTACTTC. Its translation: CASSPLGGQGIYEQYF.

The chain is built from TRBV5-1 and TRBJ2-3, with D unclear. V was pared by 0 bases and J by 7 bases, with 12 bases between. Germline values: CDR1 SGHRS, CDR2 YFSETQ. The length of the CDR3 is 14 residues. The CDR3 DNA reads as TGCGCCAGCAGCTTGGATGATGGCCCTTATACGCAGTATTTT. Encoded protein: CASSLDDGPYTQYF.

This clonotype came up a few times. V gene TRBV4-2 combines with J gene TRBJ2-1; 9 nucleotides agree with TRBD2. The germline V gene encodes CDR1 LGHNA and CDR2 YNFKEQ. With V trimmed by 2 bases and J by 3 bases, 5 bases remained unmatched. The CDR3 runs to 16 residues. The CDR3 coding sequence is TGTGCCAGCAGCCAATCGCCTAGCGGGGTCTACAATGAGCAGTTCTTC. Translation gives CASSQSPSGVYNEQFF.

The gene calls are TRBV9 and TRBJ2-2; perhaps D is TRBD1 or TRBD2 (5 bases each). Germline CDR1 and CDR2: SGDLS and YYNGEE. Trimming stripped 4 bases from V and 5 bases from J, with 9 bases between. This CDR3 has 13 residues. The CDR3 coding sequence is TGTGCCAGCAGCTCGTGGGGGACCGGGGAGCTGTTTTTT. This encodes CASSSWGTGELFF.

This clonotype was observed at least ten times. This chain uses TRBV28 with TRBJ2-4; 8 bases line up with TRBD2. CDR1 is MDHEN, CDR2 SYDVKM, per germline. The CDR3 covers 13 residues. Trimming at V came to 7 bases and at J to 7 bases, leaving 6 bases not matched to a gene. CDR3 protein: CASTRGTRNIQYF. The CDR3 DNA follows: TGTGCCAGCACCCGTGGGACTAGGAACATTCAGTACTTC.

Concerning this clonotype: A junction end diverges from the germline sequence, so it may reflect a read error. This rearrangement joins TRBV5-5 to TRBJ1-1; D not certain. Germline V CDR1 and CDR2: SGHKS, YYEKEE (reference sequence). This CDR3 has 14 amino acids. In DNA form, the CDR3 reads TGTGCCAGCTGCCTCGGGTGGGTGAACACTGAAGCTCTCTTT. Its translation is CASCLGWVNTEALF.

J is TRBJ2-3 and V is TRBV9, with 8 bases aligning to TRBD2. Per the germline V gene, CDR1 is SGDLS and CDR2 is YYNGEE. The trim removed 0 bases at V and 4 bases at J, leaving 7 bases unmatched. The CDR3 contains 16 residues. The CDR3 loop is CASSVVGGDAADTQYF. CDR3 nucleotides: TGTGCCAGCAGCGTAGTCGGGGGGGATGCCGCAGATACGCAGTATTTT. Complete variable domain (other parts from reference TRBV9 and TRBJ2-3): DSGVTQTPKHLITATGQRVTLRCSPRSGDLSVYWYQQSLDQGLQFLIQYYNGEERAKGNILERFSAQQFPDLHSELNLSSLELGDSALYFCASSVVGGDAADTQYFGPGTRLTVL.

This clonotype was detected ten times or more. The chain carries TRBV28 and TRBJ2-5; D may be TRBD1 (5 bases). The CDR3 loop spans 13 amino acids. Between the trimmed V and J ends, which lost 7 bases and 5 bases, there was a span of 14 bases. CDR1 MDHEN and CDR2 SYDVKM come from the germline V gene. CDR3 DNA sequence: TGTGCCAGCACAAAAAGGGGCAGCGAGACCCAGTACTTC. Protein product: CASTKRGSETQYF.

At least ten counts were recorded for this clonotype. The chain couples TRBV20-1 to TRBJ2-1, with D possibly matching TRBD2 (6 bases). V lost 5 bases and J 3 bases, leaving 14 bases between the germline ends. In germline, CDR1 is DFQATT, CDR2 SNEGSKA (reference sequence). The CDR3 covers 14 residues. Here the CDR3 reads CSASLNSGYNEQFF. The CDR3 region has the DNA TGCAGTGCTTCCTTAAATAGCGGCTACAATGAGCAGTTCTTC.

V usage is TRBV6-2 or TRBV6-3 and J usage is TRBJ2-3; perhaps TRBD2 as D (5 bases). Trimming removed 6 bases at V and 3 bases at J, with 10 bases between. CDR3 length: 13 residues. Germline CDR1 and CDR2: MNHEY and SVGEGT. The DNA for the CDR3 is TGTGCCAGCAGACTCCGGGGAACAGATACGCAGTATTTT. Encoded protein: CASRLRGTDTQYF.

This clonotype was detected ten times or more. The CDR3 region is CASKPGRVDEQFF. As DNA, the CDR3 is TGTGCCAGCAAGCCGGGGAGGGTGGATGAGCAGTTCTTC. This chain uses TRBV2 with TRBJ2-1; 7 bases map to TRBD2. The CDR3 totals 13 residues. The germline gives CDR1 SNHLY, CDR2 FYNNEI. The J segment lost 8 bases and the V segment lost 7 bases, leaving 8 bases of the junction unmatched.

This chain connects TRBV25-1 to TRBJ2-5; no definite D call. This CDR3 region has 11 residues. Trimming removed 5 bases from V and 4 bases from J, with 5 bases in between. Germline lookup yields CDR1 MGHDK and CDR2 SYGVNS. The CDR3 sequence: CASSTVETQYF. As DNA, the CDR3 is TGTGCCAGCAGTACGGTAGAGACCCAGTACTTC.

This rearrangement joins TRBV18 to TRBJ2-2, with D perhaps matching TRBD1 (5 bases). Germline CDR1 is KGHSH and CDR2 is LQKENI. This CDR3 comprises 15 residues. With 3 bases removed from V and 8 bases from J, the gap between germline ends came to 16 bases. The CDR3 DNA follows: TGTGCCAGCTCACCCATTAACAGGCCGTCGGGGGAGCTGTTTTTT. It is translated as CASSPINRPSGELFF.

The chain carries TRBV29-1 and TRBJ2-5, with 8 nucleotides matching TRBD2. V lost 5 bases, J lost 5 bases, and 7 bases stayed unmatched. There are 13 residues in the CDR3. Germline CDR1 and CDR2: SQVTM and ANQGSEA. CDR3 DNA: TGCAGCGTTACAGGACTAGCCGGGGAGACCCAGTACTTC. Amino acid sequence: CSVTGLAGETQYF.

This clonotype was observed at least ten times. J is TRBJ2-3 and V is TRBV7-2, with D possibly matching TRBD2 (5 bases). The CDR3 is 15 residues long. Trimming took off 2 bases at V and 5 bases at J, with 14 bases between the two ends. From germline, CDR1 is SGHTA and CDR2 FQGNSA. The CDR3 nucleotides read TGTGCCAGCAGCTTAATAGGGCTAGCAGTAGATACGCAGTATTTT. Translating it yields CASSLIGLAVDTQYF. The whole variable domain, remainder taken from reference TRBV7-2 and TRBJ2-3, is GAGVSQSPSNKVTEKGKDVELRCDPISGHTALYWYRQSLGQGLEFLIYFQGNSAPDKSGLPSDRFSAERTGGSVSTLTIQRTQQEDSAVYLCASSLIGLAVDTQYFGPGTRLTVL.